The 2 T cell receptor beta chains below all came from one sample that was sequenced in a study of cytomegalovirus exposure and HLA in healthy donors. Sequencing used immunoSEQ multiplex PCR; TCRdb keeps in-frame clones, though not all of them. The table lists about 120,000 clones, less than 90% of them singletons. Source material: PBMCs. The receptors here all came from a man between 18 and 29 years old in good health and CMV-seropositive.

J is TRBJ2-1 and V is TRBV7-2; 10 bases are a match to TRBD2. Germline V gene lookup returns CDR1 SGHTA and CDR2 FQGNSA. CDR3 length: 15 residues. Trimming took 3 bases from V and 7 from J; bases not matched to a gene: 6. Here the CDR3 reads CASSLERGGGNEQFF. CDR3 in DNA: TGTGCCAGCAGCTTGGAGCGGGGGGGCGGGAATGAGCAGTTCTTC.

The CDR3 DNA sequence: TGTGCCAGCTCACGGGCCGGGGCCAACGTCCTGACTTTC. Translated: CASSRAGANVLTF. The chain has TRBV18 and TRBJ2-6; D is uncertain. The germline gives CDR1 KGHSH, CDR2 LQKENI. Trimming cost V 4 bases and J 4 bases, with 5 bases left between them. This CDR3 contains 13 residues.